The 17 T cell receptor beta chains in this list originate from one sample, sequenced in a study of shared clonotypes between healthy human individuals. The repertoire was sequenced with immunoSEQ multiplex PCR; TCRdb's copy has only in-frame clones and lacks some. Found here are fewer than 800,000 clones, 90% to 95% of them singletons; the top ten hold approximately 22%. Positive CCR7 selection of CD45RO-negative cells yielded the naive CD8 cells, and terminally differentiated effector memory CD45RA+ cells were excluded. The sequencing sample was made of naive CD8+ T cells sorted from blood. All receptors derive from a man between 25 and 39 years old in good health.

The rearrangement joins TRBV4-1 to TRBJ2-1, with 8 bases matching TRBD2. Germline lookup yields CDR1 MGHRA and CDR2 YSYEKL. This CDR3 has 21 residues. V lost 3 bases and J lost 0; bases outside the gene matches: 19. This CDR3 reads CASSHPGAEREPSSSYNEQFF. The CDR3, as DNA: TGCGCCAGCAGCCATCCCGGGGCGGAGCGGGAGCCTTCAAGCTCCTACAATGAGCAGTTCTTC.

V usage is TRBV4-1 and J usage is TRBJ2-7; D is perhaps TRBD1 or TRBD2 (5 bases each). The germline V gene encodes CDR1 MGHRA and CDR2 YSYEKL. Trimming shortened V by 0 bases and J by 4 bases, and 10 bases separated the two germline ends. The CDR3 length is 14 residues. CDR3 in amino acids: CASSQDVEGYEQYF. The CDR3 DNA follows: TGCGCCAGCAGCCAAGACGTAGAGGGGTACGAGCAGTACTTC.

The rearrangement joins TRBV7-9 to TRBJ2-6, with 7 bases aligning to TRBD1. The trim removed 1 base at V and 2 bases at J, leaving 8 bases unmatched. This CDR3 has 18 amino acids. CDR1 is SEHNR, CDR2 FQNEAQ, per germline (reference sequence). The CDR3 region is CASSLGYRGAAGANVLTF. As DNA, the CDR3 is TGTGCCAGCAGCTTAGGTTACAGGGGAGCAGCTGGGGCCAACGTCCTGACTTTC.

This chain connects TRBV28 to TRBJ2-7; D possibly corresponds to TRBD2 (5 bases). This CDR3 has 14 residues. CDR1 and CDR2 from the germline V gene are MDHEN and SYDVKM. The V end lost 5 bases, the J end lost 5 bases, and 16 bases lay between the germline ends. The CDR3 protein is CASSVGPGWDEQYF. CDR3 nucleotide sequence: TGTGCCAGCAGTGTCGGTCCGGGGTGGGACGAGCAGTACTTC.

The chain joins TRBV13 to TRBJ1-1, with no clear D. The CDR3 is 13 amino acids. Germline V gene sequence: CDR1 PRHDT, CDR2 FYEKMQ (reference sequence). Between the trimmed V and J ends, which lost 4 bases and 3 bases, there was a span of 9 bases. The CDR3 loop reads CASSWAEDTEAFF. CDR3 DNA: TGTGCCAGCAGCTGGGCAGAGGACACTGAAGCTTTCTTT.

As to this clone: Other DNA variants within this sample encode the same CDR3. The chain carries TRBV28 and TRBJ1-5; TRBD1 might be the D (6 bases). The CDR3 is made up of 13 amino acids. Germline CDR1 reads MDHEN; CDR2 reads SYDVKM. Trimming pared 6 bases from V and 4 bases from J, leaving 10 bases between. The DNA of the CDR3 is TGTGCCAGCAGCCGAAGGGGGAATCAGCCCCAGCATTTT. Translated, it gives CASSRRGNQPQHF.

The chain couples TRBV2 to TRBJ2-2; the D gene is possibly TRBD2 (5 bases). Germline V gene lookup returns CDR1 SNHLY and CDR2 FYNNEI. The CDR3 is 12 residues long. Trimming left V 9 bases short and J 5 bases short, with 10 bases between. The DNA of the CDR3 is TGTGCCAGTGGGGAGTTAACCGGGGAGCTGTTTTTT. The encoded protein is CASGELTGELFF.

This clone was seen a single time. The chain has TRBV10-1 and TRBJ2-1, with 7 bases lining up with TRBD2. The CDR3 consists of 15 residues. CDR1 WNHNN and CDR2 SYGVQD come from the germline V gene (reference sequence). The ends lost 0 bases at V and 4 bases at J; junction bases unmatched: 3. The CDR3, as DNA: TGCGCCAGCAGTGAGTCAGTGCGGGGGTACAATGAGCAGTTCTTC. Its protein product is CASSESVRGYNEQFF.

V gene TRBV6-5 combines with J gene TRBJ1-1; TRBD1 matches 7 bases. The CDR3 runs 15 residues. V shed 0 bases, J shed 3 bases, and the junction held 4 bases outside the gene matches. Germline lookup yields CDR1 MNHEY and CDR2 SVGAGI. For the CDR3, the DNA is TGTGCCAGCAGTTACTCTCAGGGGGGTCACACTGAAGCTTTCTTT. As protein: CASSYSQGGHTEAFF.

V gene TRBV15 combines with J gene TRBJ2-7; TRBD2 matches at 10 bases. Germline V gene sequence: CDR1 LNHNV, CDR2 YYDKDF (reference sequence). Losses at the gene ends were 3 bases for V and 1 base for J; bases not matched to a gene: 9. This CDR3 region has 17 residues. The CDR3 loop reads CATSSRSLAGESYEQYF. DNA of the CDR3: TGTGCCACCAGCAGCAGAAGTCTAGCGGGAGAGTCCTACGAGCAGTACTTC.

V gene TRBV7-3 combines with J gene TRBJ2-3, with 7 bases lining up with TRBD2. This CDR3 is 16 amino acids long. CDR1 and CDR2 (germline): SGHTA, FQGTGA. J was trimmed by 6 bases and V by 4 bases; bases with no gene match: 13. Here the CDR3 reads CASSSLPGRLGDTQYF. In nucleotides, the CDR3 is TGTGCCAGCAGCTCCCTACCCGGGAGGTTAGGGGATACGCAGTATTTT.

The DNA for the CDR3 is TGTGCCCCCGACGGATCTGGGGGGGCCGGGGAGCTGTTTTTT. As protein: CAPDGSGGAGELFF. The V gene is TRBV27, the J gene TRBJ2-2; 7 bases map to TRBD2. With V trimmed by 11 bases and J by 6 bases, 12 bases remained unmatched. The CDR3 has 14 amino acids. The germline gives CDR1 MNHEY, CDR2 SMNVEV (reference sequence).

The chain carries TRBV28 and TRBJ2-5; a possible D gene is TRBD1 (5 bases). CDR3 length equals 15 residues. Germline V CDR1 and CDR2: MDHEN, SYDVKM. Trimming took off 2 bases at V and 0 bases at J, with 10 bases between the two ends. The chain's CDR3 is CASSLGHSYQETQYF. CDR3 nucleotides: TGTGCCAGCAGTTTAGGACACAGCTACCAAGAGACCCAGTACTTC.

The V gene is TRBV7-6, the J gene TRBJ2-7, with a tentative D call TRBD1 (5 bases). The V and J ends lost 5 bases and 2 bases respectively, with 10 bases between them. Germline loops: CDR1 SGHVS, CDR2 FNYEAQ. The CDR3 loop spans 13 amino acids. The CDR3 protein is CASSPDRTYEQYF. The CDR3 region has the DNA TGTGCCAGCAGCCCCGACAGAACCTACGAGCAGTACTTC. Combining the CDR3 with reference TRBV7-6 and TRBJ2-7 gives the whole variable domain GAGVSQSPRYKVTKRGQDVALRCDPISGHVSLYWYRQALGQGPEFLTYFNYEAQQDKSGLPNDRFSAERPEGSISTLTIQRTEQRDSAMYRCASSPDRTYEQYFGPGTRLTVT.

CDR3 region: CASSLTRTGKYGYTF. The CDR3 region has the DNA TGTGCCAGCAGTTTAACTCGGACAGGGAAATATGGCTACACCTTC. The gene calls are TRBV27 and TRBJ1-2; 8 bases line up with TRBD1. V shed 2 bases, J shed 5 bases, and the junction held 7 bases outside the gene matches. Looked up from germline, CDR1 is MNHEY and CDR2 is SMNVEV (reference sequence). CDR3 length: 15 amino acids.

The rearrangement uses TRBV27 and TRBJ2-5; the D gene is possibly TRBD2 (6 bases). Germline V gene sequence: CDR1 MNHEY, CDR2 SMNVEV (reference sequence). V gave up 5 bases and J gave up 9 bases, with 22 bases separating them. The CDR3 has 15 amino acids. As DNA, the CDR3 is TGTGCCAGCAGTACCCACCGGGACCCACCGGGGGCCCAGTACTTC. This encodes CASSTHRDPPGAQYF.

This rearrangement joins TRBV6-4 to TRBJ2-1; 9 bases match TRBD2. Unmatched junction bases numbered 4, after V lost 2 bases and J lost 2 bases. Germline CDR1 MRHNA, CDR2 SNTAGT. The CDR3 has 16 amino acids. This chain's CDR3 is CASSDHGGRAYNEQFF. The CDR3, as DNA: TGTGCCAGCAGTGACCATGGCGGGAGGGCCTACAATGAGCAGTTCTTC.